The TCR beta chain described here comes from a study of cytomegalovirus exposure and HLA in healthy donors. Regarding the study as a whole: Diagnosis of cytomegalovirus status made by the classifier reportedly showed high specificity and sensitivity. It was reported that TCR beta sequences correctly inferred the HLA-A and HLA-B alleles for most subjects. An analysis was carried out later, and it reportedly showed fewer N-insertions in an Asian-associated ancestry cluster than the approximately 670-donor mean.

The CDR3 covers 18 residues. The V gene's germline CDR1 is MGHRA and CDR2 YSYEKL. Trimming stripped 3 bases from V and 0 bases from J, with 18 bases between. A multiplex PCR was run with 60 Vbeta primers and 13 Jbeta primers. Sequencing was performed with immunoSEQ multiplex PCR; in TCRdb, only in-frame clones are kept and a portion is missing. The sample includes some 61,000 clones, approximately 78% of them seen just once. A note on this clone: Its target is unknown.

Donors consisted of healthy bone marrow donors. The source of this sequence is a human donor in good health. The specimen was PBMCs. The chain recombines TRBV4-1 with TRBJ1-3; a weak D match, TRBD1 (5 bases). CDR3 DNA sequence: TGCGCCAGCAGCCATGAACCGGGGGACGGGCGCTCTGGAAACACCATATATTTT. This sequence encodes CASSHEPGDGRSGNTIYF.